Shown below are 30 T cell receptor beta chains from a single sample sequenced in a study of T cell responses to AZD1222 COVID-19 vaccine. The repertoire was sequenced with immunoSEQ multiplex PCR; TCRdb's copy has only in-frame clones and lacks some. The profile shows around 200,000 clones, around 90% of them singletons. The specimen was peripheral blood, collected 28 days after the second AZD1222 dose. These TCRs come from an adult who received the AZD1222 COVID-19 vaccine.

This chain links TRBV19 with TRBJ1-1; 7 nucleotides align to TRBD1. The CDR3 has 15 residues. Germline loops: CDR1 LNHDA, CDR2 SQIVND (reference sequence). Unmatched junction bases numbered 8, after V lost 1 base and J lost 6 bases. CDR3 amino acids: CASSIAQGDFAEAFF. The CDR3 nucleotides read TGTGCCAGTAGTATAGCGCAGGGGGACTTTGCTGAAGCTTTCTTT.

This chain links TRBV6-5 with TRBJ2-7; the D is unclear. Per the germline V gene, CDR1 is MNHEY and CDR2 is SVGAGI. This CDR3 is 15 amino acids long. Trimming took off 7 bases at V and 1 base at J, with 17 bases between the two ends. CDR3 in amino acids: CASTPSTTGSYEQYF. For the CDR3, the DNA is TGTGCCAGCACCCCATCGACGACTGGGTCCTACGAGCAGTACTTC.

The rearrangement uses TRBV19 and TRBJ1-1; 11 nucleotides match TRBD1. Germline trimming cut 1 base from V and 5 bases from J; bases unmatched to any gene: 3. Germline CDR1 is LNHDA and CDR2 is SQIVND (reference sequence). The CDR3 is 15 amino acids. The CDR3: CASSIAGTGGTEAFF. The CDR3 DNA reads TGTGCCAGTAGTATAGCCGGGACAGGGGGAACTGAAGCTTTCTTT.

V is TRBV11-2 and J is TRBJ2-7; D not resolved. V gave up 1 base and J gave up 3 bases, with 10 bases separating them. This CDR3 contains 14 residues. Germline V gene sequence: CDR1 SGHAT, CDR2 FQNNGV. CDR3 bases: TGTGCCAGCAGCTTAGCCGCGCCGGTCTACGAGCAGTACTTC. As protein: CASSLAAPVYEQYF.

The genes are TRBV7-3 and TRBJ2-3; D remains unclear. The CDR3 runs to 17 residues. Germline CDR1 reads SGHTA; CDR2 reads FQGTGA. V was cut by 5 bases and J by 3 bases, with 21 bases left in between. The CDR3 region has the DNA TGTGCCAGCAGCACCGGCCTCCGGCTAGGCCAGACAGATACGCAGTATTTT. Translating it yields CASSTGLRLGQTDTQYF.

V is TRBV7-2 and J is TRBJ2-1; D may be TRBD2 (6 bases). CDR1 SGHTA and CDR2 FQGNSA come from the germline V gene. The CDR3 has 13 amino acids. Trimming removed 6 bases from V and 5 bases from J, with 11 bases in between. Here the CDR3 DNA reads TGTGCCAGCAGGTTTAGCGGTAACAATGAGCAGTTCTTC. Translation gives CASRFSGNNEQFF.

J is TRBJ2-7 and V is TRBV6-4; TRBD1 matches at 9 bases. The CDR3 loop spans 15 amino acids. Germline loops: CDR1 MRHNA, CDR2 SNTAGT. Germline trimming cut 6 bases from V and 2 bases from J; bases unmatched to any gene: 8. The CDR3 sequence is CASSGNRGRTYEQYF. In nucleotides, the CDR3 is TGTGCCAGCAGCGGTAACAGGGGGCGAACCTACGAGCAGTACTTC.

The rearrangement links TRBV27 to TRBJ2-4, with TRBD2 identical over 10 bases. This CDR3 region has 17 residues. Germline CDR1 reads MNHEY; CDR2 reads SMNVEV (reference sequence). Unmatched junction bases numbered 8, after V lost 5 bases and J lost 1 base. The chain's CDR3 is CASSPTQREGAKNIQYF. The CDR3 DNA reads as TGTGCCAGCAGTCCCACGCAGCGGGAGGGCGCCAAAAACATTCAGTACTTC.

This chain uses TRBV28 with TRBJ1-5, with 10 positions matching TRBD1. Germline V lookup: CDR1 MDHEN, CDR2 SYDVKM. The CDR3 is 15 amino acids. The junction had 9 bases not matched to a gene; V was cut back by 7 bases and J by 6 bases. Here the CDR3 reads CASTAIWDRGQPQHF. The CDR3 DNA is TGTGCCAGCACCGCTATTTGGGACAGGGGTCAGCCCCAGCATTTT.

With respect to this clone: The same CDR3 is also encoded by other DNA sequences in this sample. The chain is built from TRBV20-1 and TRBJ1-2; D gene ambiguous. The CDR3 contains 11 residues. CDR1 is DFQATT, CDR2 SNEGSKA, per germline (reference sequence). Deletions cut 5 bases from V and 7 bases from J, with 11 bases between. The CDR3 region has the DNA TGCAGTGCTTATTTTACTGGTGGCTACACCTTC. Residues: CSAYFTGGYTF.

The chain carries TRBV30 and TRBJ1-5, with D possibly being TRBD1 (5 bases). Germline CDR1 GTSNPN, CDR2 SVGIG (reference sequence). V was trimmed by 2 bases and J by 4 bases, leaving 15 bases between them. The CDR3 totals 15 residues. CDR3 region: CAWSPRARINQPQHF. The CDR3, as DNA: TGTGCCTGGAGTCCCAGGGCTCGGATTAATCAGCCCCAGCATTTT.

The chain carries TRBV6-2 or TRBV6-3 and TRBJ2-1; D is unclear. The V gene lost 4 bases and the J gene lost 0 bases, with 13 bases spanning the gap. The CDR3 is 16 amino acids. Germline V CDR1 and CDR2: MNHEY, SVGEGT. The CDR3 bases are TGTGCCAGCAGTTCGTGGCGCGGAAGCTCCTACAATGAGCAGTTCTTC. This sequence encodes CASSSWRGSSYNEQFF.

This clone was seen only once. The chain is built from TRBV7-9 and TRBJ2-2; the D is unclear. CDR3 length: 16 residues. CDR1 is SEHNR, CDR2 FQNEAQ, per germline (reference sequence). Trimming left V 5 bases short and J 0 bases short, with 13 bases between. DNA of the CDR3: TGTGCCAGCAGCCCTCGTCTAGATTCGAACACCGGGGAGCTGTTTTTT. Amino acids: CASSPRLDSNTGELFF.

The J gene is TRBJ2-7, the V gene TRBV11-2, with 9 bases lining up with TRBD2. The CDR3 totals 15 residues. The germline gives CDR1 SGHAT, CDR2 FQNNGV. Trimming cost V 3 bases and J 4 bases; bases outside gene matches: 7. CDR3 protein: CASSFARTSAYEQYF. The CDR3 DNA is TGTGCCAGCAGCTTCGCTAGGACTAGCGCTTACGAGCAGTACTTC.

Written as DNA, the CDR3 is TGTGCCAGCAGGCGGACTATGATCACCGGGGAGCTGTTTTTT. Its protein is CASRRTMITGELFF. This chain connects TRBV7-9 to TRBJ2-2, with D tentatively TRBD2 (6 bases). Germline V lookup: CDR1 SEHNR, CDR2 FQNEAQ (reference sequence). The CDR3 consists of 14 residues. V lost 6 bases, J lost 4 bases, and 12 bases lay in between. The full variable domain, in which reference TRBV7-9 and TRBJ2-2 provide the parts outside the CDR3, is DTGVSQNPRHKITKRGQNVTFRCDPISEHNRLYWYRQTLGQGPEFLTYFQNEAQLEKSRLLSDRFSAERPKGSFSTLEIQRTEQGDSAMYLCASRRTMITGELFFGEGSRLTVL.

The chain is built from TRBV6-5 and TRBJ2-2; D remains ambiguous. The CDR3 consists of 15 residues. Trimming left V 2 bases short and J 8 bases short, with 15 bases between. Germline V gives CDR1 MNHEY, CDR2 SVGAGI. This CDR3 is CASSYPKAGAGELFF. The CDR3 DNA reads TGTGCCAGCAGTTACCCAAAGGCTGGCGCGGGGGAGCTGTTTTTT.

This clone occurred a few times. The gene calls are TRBV7-2 and TRBJ1-4, with 7 bases aligning to TRBD1. The germline V gene encodes CDR1 SGHTA and CDR2 FQGNSA. Losses at the gene ends were 5 bases for V and 5 bases for J; bases not matched to a gene: 14. The CDR3 runs to 17 residues. This chain's CDR3 is CASSGGQLTSLNEKLFF. In DNA, the CDR3 is TGTGCCAGCAGCGGGGGACAGCTAACCTCGTTGAATGAAAAACTGTTTTTT.

In its sample, this clone was seen many times. V and J are TRBV3-1 (or the pseudogene TRBV3-2) and TRBJ2-7; TRBD2 agrees at 10 bases. Germline trimming cut 4 bases from V and 1 base from J; bases unmatched to any gene: 13. The CDR3 has 18 residues. Per the germline V gene, CDR1 is LGHDT and CDR2 is YNNKEL (reference sequence). CDR3 protein: CASSPERGSGRGSYEQYF. CDR3 in DNA: TGTGCCAGCAGCCCAGAAAGGGGCAGCGGGAGGGGGTCCTACGAGCAGTACTTC.

The CDR3 reads CATSDGARTGGSTDTQYF. Here the CDR3 DNA reads TGTGCCACCAGTGACGGGGCCCGGACAGGGGGGTCGACAGATACGCAGTATTTT. The chain recombines TRBV24-1 with TRBJ2-3, with 10 nucleotides matching TRBD1. J lost 3 bases, V lost 4 bases, and 12 bases had no gene match. This CDR3 region has 18 residues. Germline CDR1 and CDR2: KGHDR and SFDVKD.

The gene calls are TRBV28 and TRBJ1-5; D perhaps matches TRBD1 (5 bases). The CDR3 spans 18 residues. Germline V gives CDR1 MDHEN, CDR2 SYDVKM. Trimming took off 2 bases at V and 1 base at J, with 18 bases between the two ends. CDR3: CASSLGTQGLGSNQPQHF. The CDR3 nucleotides read TGTGCCAGCAGTTTAGGAACCCAGGGTCTGGGGAGCAATCAGCCCCAGCATTTT.

The chain links TRBV29-1 to TRBJ2-7; 8 bases match TRBD1. The CDR3 contains 12 residues. Germline CDR1 is SQVTM and CDR2 is ANQGSEA. V gave up 1 base and J gave up 7 bases; unmatched junction bases: 3. CDR3 coding DNA: TGCAGCGTTGAAGGGACAGGGTTTGAGCAGTACTTC. Amino acids: CSVEGTGFEQYF.

The V and J genes are TRBV7-6 and TRBJ2-7; D is ambiguous. From germline, CDR1 is SGHVS and CDR2 FNYEAQ. V dropped 1 base and J dropped 2 bases, with 15 bases sitting between them. This CDR3 region has 16 residues. CDR3: CASSLGSRPPAYEQYF. The CDR3, as DNA: TGTGCCAGCAGCTTAGGATCCCGACCACCCGCCTACGAGCAGTACTTC.

This chain connects TRBV28 to TRBJ1-2; D is ambiguous. The CDR3 is 16 amino acids. V lost 3 bases and J lost 1, with 15 bases in between. Germline assignment: CDR1 MDHEN and CDR2 SYDVKM. The CDR3 coding sequence is TGTGCCAGCAGTTTTCCCCCCGAACATTTTAACTATGGCTACACCTTC. Encoded protein: CASSFPPEHFNYGYTF.

The chain's CDR3 is CASSPGGLSSYNEQFF. Here the CDR3 DNA reads TGTGCCAGCAGCCCGGGGGGTCTAAGCTCCTACAATGAGCAGTTCTTC. This chain uses TRBV7-8 with TRBJ2-1; TRBD2 matches at 7 bases. V shed 5 bases and J 0 bases; nucleotides not matched to a gene: 7. The CDR3 runs 16 residues. The germline V gene encodes CDR1 SGHVS and CDR2 FQNEAQ. Full variable domain (remainder filled in from reference TRBV7-8 and TRBJ2-1): GAGVSQSPRYKVAKRGQDVALRCDPISGHVSLFWYQQALGQGPEFLTYFQNEAQLDKSGLPSDRFFAERPEGSVSTLKIQRTQQEDSAVYLCASSPGGLSSYNEQFFGPGTRLTVL.

The chain links TRBV7-9 to TRBJ1-2, with unresolved D. This CDR3 has 13 amino acids. Deletions cut 3 bases from V and 8 bases from J, with 13 bases between. The germline CDR1 and CDR2 sequences are SEHNR and FQNEAQ (reference sequence). The CDR3 DNA reads as TGTGCCAGCAGCTTTGTGAGGGTCGAAGGCTACACCTTC. Protein product: CASSFVRVEGYTF. Using reference TRBV7-9 and TRBJ1-2 for the parts outside the CDR3, the full variable domain is DTGVSQNPRHKITKRGQNVTFRCDPISEHNRLYWYRQTLGQGPEFLTYFQNEAQLEKSRLLSDRFSAERPKGSFSTLEIQRTEQGDSAMYLCASSFVRVEGYTFGSGTRLTVV.

This clone was observed a few times. The V and J genes are TRBV19 and TRBJ1-2; no clear D. Trimming took 3 bases from V and 4 from J, leaving 6 bases between them. CDR1 LNHDA and CDR2 SQIVND come from the germline V gene (reference sequence). This CDR3 comprises 12 residues. The CDR3 region is CASSISVYGYTF. The CDR3 nucleotides are TGTGCCAGTAGTATCTCAGTCTATGGCTACACCTTC.

This chain links TRBV18 with TRBJ2-4; D uncertain. The length of the CDR3 is 14 residues. Germline V gene lookup returns CDR1 KGHSH and CDR2 LQKENI. The germline V and J ends were trimmed by 2 bases and 5 bases, with 10 bases remaining between them. The CDR3 nucleotides read TGTGCCAGCTCACCAATGGGTGCCGAAAACATTCAGTACTTC. This encodes CASSPMGAENIQYF.

V usage is TRBV5-6 and J usage is TRBJ2-7; 8 positions agree with TRBD1. Germline V lookup: CDR1 SGHDT, CDR2 YYEEEE. J lost 7 bases, V lost 3 bases, and 12 bases had no gene match. This CDR3 comprises 15 residues. The CDR3 sequence is CASSYRGIEQSEQYF. CDR3 coding DNA: TGTGCCAGCAGCTACAGGGGGATTGAACAGTCGGAGCAGTACTTC.

V and J are TRBV29-1 and TRBJ2-7, with TRBD1 matching 9 bases. V shed 7 bases and J 3 bases; nucleotides not matched to a gene: 4. The CDR3 totals 12 residues. Germline CDR1 and CDR2: SQVTM and ANQGSEA. For the CDR3, the DNA is TGCAGCGCTGGGACAGGGAGCTACGAGCAGTACTTC. This encodes CSAGTGSYEQYF.

The chain uses TRBV6-6 and TRBJ1-5, with D uncertain. This CDR3 comprises 15 residues. The ends were cut back, 11 bases at V and 2 bases at J, with 19 bases in the middle. The germline V gene encodes CDR1 MNHNY and CDR2 SVGAGI (reference sequence). This CDR3 is CAPPVRRRGNQPQHF. The CDR3, as DNA: TGTGCCCCCCCTGTCCGTCGTAGGGGCAATCAGCCCCAGCATTTT.